The rows below give T cell receptor beta chains drawn from one sample of a study of human T cells and chemical hapten exposure. TCRdb reprocessed the RACE reads via MiXCR and lists one record per CDR3 protein. Of roughly 34,000 distinct CDR3 sequences in the sample, around 6.5% were seen once. The source material was whole blood, sampled in connection with sensitization to the hapten diphenylcyclopropenone (DPC). All receptors come from a woman between 25 and 40 years old with alopecia areata. Some clones in this sample may be carry-over from other donors' samples. The CDR3 runs from the conserved cysteine through the conserved F or W. Fields, in order: J gene, D gene, clone size, V gene, CDR3 DNA, CDR3 protein. D genes are given only for firm matches. A clone size is listed for some rows: how often the clone was seen (once, few, many), or a class if it is expanded.

TRBJ2-3	-	-	TRBV20-1	TGCAGTGCTGTAGAGGGGGGCGGGGGTAGTGATACGCAGTATTTT	CSAVEGGGGSDTQYF
TRBJ2-7	TRBD1	many	TRBV28	TGTGCCAGCAGCCGAGTCGGGACAGGCTACGAGCAGTACTTC	CASSRVGTGYEQYF
TRBJ1-5	-	few	TRBV12-3/TRBV12-4	TGTGCCAGCAGTTTAATAGGGTCTCAGCCCCAGCATTTT	CASSLIGSQPQHF
TRBJ1-2	-	-	TRBV20-1	TGCAGTGCTCCAACGGGGCGGAACTTCAGAGGCTACACCTTC	CSAPTGRNFRGYTF
TRBJ1-5	-	many	TRBV20-1	TGCAGTGCCCGGAAGGCAGGGGATAGCAATCAGCCCCAGCATTTT	CSARKAGDSNQPQHF
TRBJ2-2	TRBD2	few	TRBV6-6	TGTGCCAGCAGTTACTCCGGGACTAGCGGTAGGGAGCTGTTTTTT	CASSYSGTSGRELFF
TRBJ2-1	TRBD2	-	TRBV11-2	TGTGCCAGCAGCCCCACCGCGGGGGGGCCAAATGAGCAGTTCTTC	CASSPTAGGPNEQFF
TRBJ1-1	-	-	TRBV19	TGTGCCAGTAGTACGACGAACTTCAGGGTTGCTGAAGCTTTCTTT	CASSTTNFRVAEAFF
TRBJ2-1	-	few	TRBV7-2	TGTGCCAGCACCCGGGACTCCCCCTACAATGAGCAGTTCTTC	CASTRDSPYNEQFF
TRBJ2-3	TRBD2	many	TRBV29-1	TGCAGCGTTGTCCCACTAGCGACGAGCACAGATACGCAGTATTTT	CSVVPLATSTDTQYF
TRBJ2-3	TRBD2	many	TRBV11-2	TGTGCCAGCAGCGTTACTAGCGGGGCCAGCACAGATACGCAGTATTTT	CASSVTSGASTDTQYF
TRBJ1-3	-	few	TRBV25-1	TGTGCCAGCAGTGACACACCGGGACGTGAGAGCTCTGGAAACACCATATATTTT	CASSDTPGRESSGNTIYF
TRBJ1-5	-	many	TRBV4-3	TGCGCCAGCAGCCAAGAGCATGATCAGCCCCAGCATTTT	CASSQEHDQPQHF
TRBJ2-7	-	-	TRBV7-2	TGTGCCAGCAGCTTAGACGGGGGGCTCTCCTACGAGCAGTACTTC	CASSLDGGLSYEQYF
TRBJ2-7	TRBD2	many	TRBV9	TGTGCCAGCAGCGTAGAGGGGACTAGCGTCAGCGAGCAGTACTTC	CASSVEGTSVSEQYF
TRBJ2-7	-	many	TRBV12-3/TRBV12-4	TGTGCCAGTACAGGGTTCCCCTCCTACGAGCAGTACTTC	CASTGFPSYEQYF